What follows describes a single TCR beta chain. The antigen remains unidentified. The CDR3 extends over 14 amino acids. The germline gives CDR1 SGHNT, CDR2 YYREEE (reference sequence). The V gene end was trimmed by 1 base and the J gene end by 9 bases; junction bases not matched to a gene: 4. An immunoSEQ assay, version v3.0, was performed at survey level. Libraries were prepared by immunoSEQ multiplex PCR; TCRdb keeps only in-frame clonotypes and omits some of them. The table lists 30,000 to 40,000 clones, about 86% of them singletons, with roughly 3.9% in the top ten. The sample originates from a study of long-term antiretroviral therapy in people with HIV. Findings and limits, study-wide: The study found that diversity rose after ART but stayed below transplant donor controls.

HIV-positive participants all received treatment in the United States. This sequence joins TRBV5-4 and TRBJ2-1; 10 nucleotides match TRBD2. The clonotype originates from a woman between 18 and 29 years old with HIV. Sample: unsorted PBMCs, taken just before starting antiretroviral therapy. CDR3 DNA sequence: TGTGCCAGCAGCTTGTCCCTAGCGGGAGCTGAGCAGTTCTTC. Translated, it gives CASSLSLAGAEQFF.